This T cell receptor beta chain stems from a study of post-analysis software for immune sequencing data. Study-wide findings and caveats: The F measure placed samples prepared in the same batch into strongly shared clusters. Those with multiple sclerosis, the patient group, showed significantly lower normalized Chao1 diversity than controls.

Every TCR beta cDNA library bore unique molecular identifiers. T cells, 1 to 10 million of them, yielded a few hundred thousand cDNA molecules. TCRdb independently ran MiXCR on the PCR reads; one entry per CDR3 protein. Of 550,000 to 700,000 distinct CDR3 sequences in the sample, around 40% are singletons; the top ten hold more than 1.5%. With respect to this clonotype: Its specificity is not known. Sequence at one end of the junction differs from germline and may be a read error.

The specimen sequenced was blood. The clonotype originates from a girl aged 10-17 years with multiple sclerosis.

The CDR3 DNA reads as TGTACCAGCAGTCCGGGACACTTAAAAGGCTACACCTTC. It is translated as CTSSPGHLKGYTF. This sequence joins TRBV6-6 and TRBJ1-2; a weak D match, TRBD1 (6 bases). This CDR3 region has 13 residues. The germline CDR1 and CDR2 sequences are MNHNY and SVGAGI (reference sequence).